This T cell receptor (beta chain) was documented in a study of blood T cell repertoires in COVID-19. Whole-study context: Material from acute and convalescent COVID-19 was sourced from the United States, Italy and Spain.

V lost 4 bases to trimming and J lost 6 bases; unmatched junction nucleotides: 5. This CDR3 has 14 amino acids. Germline V CDR1 and CDR2: SGHRS, YFSETQ. Sequencing was performed with immunoSEQ multiplex PCR; in TCRdb, only in-frame clones are kept and a portion is missing. The data contain some 120,000 clones, about 80% of them singletons. Sequencing used peripheral blood. The clonotype comes from a woman aged 50 to 60 with acute or convalescent COVID-19. V and J are TRBV5-1 and TRBJ1-4; 8 positions match TRBD1. The CDR3 protein is CASSGTGRDEKLFF. In DNA form, the CDR3 reads TGCGCCAGCAGCGGGACAGGACGAGATGAAAAACTGTTTTTT. Filled out from reference TRBV5-1 and TRBJ1-4, the complete variable domain reads KAGVTQTPRYLIKTRGQQVTLSCSPISGHRSVSWYQQTPGQGLQFLFEYFSETQRNKGNFPGRFSGRQFSNSRSEMNVSTLELGDSALYLCASSGTGRDEKLFFGSGTQLSVL.